This T cell receptor beta chain was identified in a study of CD8+ T cells in alopecia areata. About the study: Patients in the study were on tofacitinib for 6 to 18 months, then off it for 6 months. Findings and caveats of the study: Affected lesional scalp, above all in alopecia totalis/universalis, was more clonal than normal scalp.

This clone was seen more than once but under ten times. The antigen remains undetermined. V was pared by 1 base and J by 4 bases, with 7 bases between. The CDR3 extends over 13 amino acids. Germline V gives CDR1 SEHNR, CDR2 FQNEAQ (reference sequence). Once RNA had been extracted, it was reverse transcribed into cDNA to act as the sequencing template. Assay: immunoSEQ multiplex PCR; the TCRdb copy retains only in-frame clones and omits some. This table has 130,000 or so clones, approximately 49% appearing once. This rearrangement joins TRBV7-9 to TRBJ1-2; TRBD1 is a possible D gene (6 bases). This TCR was recovered from a human donor with alopecia areata. The starting material was CD8+ T cells sorted from blood, obtained at week 0. CDR3 nucleotide sequence: TGTGCCAGCAGCTTAGGGACAGTCTATGGCTACACCTTC. It codes for CASSLGTVYGYTF.